The 6 T cell receptor beta chains reported below all come from one sample, sequenced in a study of blood T cells in healthy people across ages. The second PCR ran about 6 to 12 cycles with a sample-barcoded 5' primer and J-beta primers. Using its own MiXCR run on the 5' RACE reads, TCRdb lists one record per CDR3 protein. This sample yields 1.5 million to 2 million distinct CDR3 sequences, of which roughly 28% are seen a single time; 7.7% belongs to the top ten. Sequenced sample: blood. These receptors all stem from a woman aged 25 to 39 in good health.

This clonotype was seen only a few times. CDR3 in DNA: TGTGCCAGCAGCCAACCAAGTGCGTCCTACGAGCAGTACTTC. Translating gives CASSQPSASYEQYF. This rearrangement joins TRBV3-1 to TRBJ2-7; no reliable D call. The CDR3 runs 14 residues. Germline values: CDR1 LGHDT, CDR2 YNNKEL (reference sequence). The V end lost 2 bases, the J end lost 1 base, and 9 bases lay between the germline ends.

This clonotype was counted only a few times. The chain combines TRBV12-3 or TRBV12-4 with TRBJ2-5, with 11 bases aligning to TRBD2. V shed 4 bases, J shed 4 bases, and the junction held 11 bases outside the gene matches. The CDR3 runs to 17 residues. The DNA for the CDR3 is TGTGCCAGCAGTTCCACAACCCTAGCGGGGGGACGAGAGACCCAGTACTTC. Translation: CASSSTTLAGGRETQYF.

The V call is TRBV18, the J call TRBJ2-2; unclear D gene. Germline assignment: CDR1 KGHSH and CDR2 LQKENI. This CDR3 contains 12 residues. The germline V and J ends were trimmed by 6 bases and 10 bases, with 12 bases remaining between them. The CDR3 sequence is CASSSGAVELFF. For the CDR3, the DNA is TGTGCCAGCTCGTCCGGAGCCGTGGAGCTGTTTTTT.

The rearrangement joins TRBV18 to TRBJ2-2; 7 positions agree with TRBD2. The CDR3 consists of 17 residues. With 3 bases clipped from V and 7 bases from J, the junction kept 14 bases outside the gene matches. Germline V gene lookup returns CDR1 KGHSH and CDR2 LQKENI. Written as DNA, the CDR3 is TGTGCCAGCTCACCGCCTCTAGCGGTTAATTCCATCGGGGAGCTGTTTTTT. It encodes CASSPPLAVNSIGELFF.

In this sample, this clonotype turned up a few times. The rearrangement links TRBV9 to TRBJ1-3, with 8 bases matching TRBD1. The germline CDR1 and CDR2 sequences are SGDLS and YYNGEE. V shed 5 bases, J shed 3 bases, and the junction held 4 bases outside the gene matches. This CDR3 has 14 residues. CDR3 coding DNA: TGTGCCAGCAGAGCTGACAGGGGTGGAAACACCATATATTTT. It encodes CASRADRGGNTIYF.

The chain is built from TRBV18 and TRBJ2-1, with 7 positions matching TRBD2. J gave up 7 bases and V 0 bases, and 6 bases lay outside the gene matches. Germline values: CDR1 KGHSH, CDR2 LQKENI. CDR3 length: 15 residues. This CDR3 is CASSPPWRGGNEQFF. DNA of the CDR3: TGTGCCAGCTCACCACCTTGGCGGGGAGGGAATGAGCAGTTCTTC. Full variable domain (missing parts from reference TRBV18 and TRBJ2-1): NAGVMQNPRHLVRRRGQEARLRCSPMKGHSHVYWYRQLPEEGLKFMVYLQKENIIDESGMPKERFSAEFPKEGPSILRIQQVVRGDSAAYFCASSPPWRGGNEQFFGPGTRLTVL.